This T cell receptor (beta chain) is drawn from a study of cytomegalovirus exposure and HLA in healthy donors. Healthy individuals who donated bone marrow served as the donors. Primers: 60 Vbeta forward and 13 Jbeta reverse. Method: immunoSEQ multiplex PCR; TCRdb's copy keeps in-frame clones and lacks some. The repertoire holds around 150,000 clones, roughly two thirds seen once, with over 1.5% in the top ten. The germline V and J ends were trimmed by 7 bases and 2 bases, with 14 bases remaining between them. Germline lookup yields CDR1 SGHVS and CDR2 FQNEAQ. This CDR3 spans 14 amino acids. The rearrangement links TRBV7-8 to TRBJ2-5; a weak D match, TRBD2 (6 bases). The TCR comes from a male donor in good health and CMV-seronegative. Material: PBMCs. CDR3: CASTAGAGQETQYF. In nucleotides, the CDR3 is TGTGCCAGCACCGCTGGTGCGGGGCAAGAGACCCAGTACTTC.